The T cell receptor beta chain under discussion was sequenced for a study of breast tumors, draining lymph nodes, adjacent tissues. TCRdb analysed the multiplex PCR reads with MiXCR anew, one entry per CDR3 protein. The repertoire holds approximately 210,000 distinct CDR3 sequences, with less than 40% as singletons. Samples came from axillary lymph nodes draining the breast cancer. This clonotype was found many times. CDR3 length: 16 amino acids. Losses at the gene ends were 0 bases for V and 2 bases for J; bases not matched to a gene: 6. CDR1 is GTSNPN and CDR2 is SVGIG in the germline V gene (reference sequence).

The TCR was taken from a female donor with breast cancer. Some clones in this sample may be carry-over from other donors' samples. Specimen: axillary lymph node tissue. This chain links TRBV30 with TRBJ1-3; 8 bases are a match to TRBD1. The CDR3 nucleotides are TGTGCCTGGAGTGTCCGGACAGGGCGGGCTGGAAACACCATATATTTT. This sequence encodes CAWSVRTGRAGNTIYF.